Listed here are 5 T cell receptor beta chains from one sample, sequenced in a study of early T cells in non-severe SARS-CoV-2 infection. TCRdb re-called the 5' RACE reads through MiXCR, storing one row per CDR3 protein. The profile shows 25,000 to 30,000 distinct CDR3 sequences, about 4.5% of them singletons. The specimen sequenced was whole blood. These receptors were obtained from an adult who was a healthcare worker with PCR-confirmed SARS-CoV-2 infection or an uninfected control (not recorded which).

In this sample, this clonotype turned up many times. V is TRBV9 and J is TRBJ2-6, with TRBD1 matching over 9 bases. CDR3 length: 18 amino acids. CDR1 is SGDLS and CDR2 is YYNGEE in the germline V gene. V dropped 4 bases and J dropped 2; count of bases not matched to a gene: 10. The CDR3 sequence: CASSIPGQGLAGANVLTF. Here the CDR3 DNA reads TGTGCCAGCAGCATCCCGGGACAGGGTCTGGCTGGGGCCAACGTCCTGACTTTC.

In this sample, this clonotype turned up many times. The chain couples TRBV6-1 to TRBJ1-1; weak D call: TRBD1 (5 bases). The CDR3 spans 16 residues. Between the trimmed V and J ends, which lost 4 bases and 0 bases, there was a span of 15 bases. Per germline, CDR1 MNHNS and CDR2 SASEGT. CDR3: CASSARGSTMNTEAFF. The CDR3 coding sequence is TGTGCCAGCAGTGCTCGGGGCAGCACAATGAACACTGAAGCTTTCTTT.

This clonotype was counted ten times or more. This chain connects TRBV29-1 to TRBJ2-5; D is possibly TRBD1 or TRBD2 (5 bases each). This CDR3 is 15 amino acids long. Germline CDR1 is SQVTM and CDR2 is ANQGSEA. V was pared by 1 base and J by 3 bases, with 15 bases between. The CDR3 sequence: CSVEGGEMEEETQYF. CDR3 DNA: TGCAGCGTTGAAGGAGGGGAGATGGAGGAAGAGACCCAGTACTTC.

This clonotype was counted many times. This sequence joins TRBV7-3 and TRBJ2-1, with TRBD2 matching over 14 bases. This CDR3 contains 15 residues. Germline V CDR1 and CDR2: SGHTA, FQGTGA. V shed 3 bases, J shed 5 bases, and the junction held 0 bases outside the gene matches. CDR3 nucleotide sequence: TGTGCCAGCAGCTTGACTAGCGGGGGGGACAATGAGCAGTTCTTC. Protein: CASSLTSGGDNEQFF.

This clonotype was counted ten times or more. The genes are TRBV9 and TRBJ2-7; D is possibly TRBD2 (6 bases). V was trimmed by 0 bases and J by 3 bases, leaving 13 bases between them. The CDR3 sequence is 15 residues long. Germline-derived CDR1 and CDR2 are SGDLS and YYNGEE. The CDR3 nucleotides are TGTGCCAGCAGCGTAGCTCCGACTAGTTACTACGAGCAGTACTTC. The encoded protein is CASSVAPTSYYEQYF.